One T cell receptor (beta chain) is described in this entry. Each participant's cohort was designated according to participant-reported clinical history. V was clipped by 2 bases and J by 1 base, with 15 bases between them. This CDR3 region has 16 residues. Germline V gives CDR1 SGHTS, CDR2 YDEGEE. This specimen comes from a study of blood T cell repertoires in COVID-19. About the research overall: T cells, B-cell-depleted T cells, or PBMCs supplied cDNA or gDNA.

Authors' methods: From reference gene primer amplification, estimates of nucleated cell counts were derived. Measured with immunoSEQ multiplex PCR; TCRdb has only the in-frame clones, and not every one. D and trimming come from the DNA, and the V and J calls and clone size come from that table. Here the sample spans about 370,000 clones, around 91% being singletons. The V gene is TRBV5-8, the J gene TRBJ1-1; weak D call: TRBD1 (6 bases). Sequencing was carried out using PBMCs or T cells enriched from blood (not recorded which). The clonotype originates from a man in his late teens or twenties who had recovered from COVID-19. CDR3: CASSFFSGTRNTEAFF. CDR3 nucleotide sequence: TGTGCCAGCAGCTTTTTTTCCGGGACAAGGAACACTGAAGCTTTCTTT.